This is a list of T cell receptor beta chains from one sample in a study of shared clonotypes between healthy human individuals. Only in-frame clones appear in the TCRdb table, and some are missing; sequencing was by immunoSEQ multiplex PCR. The sample includes over a million clones, approximately 80% of them seen just once. The sequencing sample was made of memory CD4+ T cells from PBMCs. The receptors were sampled from a man between 18 and 35 years old in good health. Some clones in this sample may be carry-over from other donors' samples. Both conserved end residues are part of each CDR3. A D gene is named only where the DNA matches it firmly. Clone size, where shown, is once, few, many, or a class for clones that have expanded.

d_gene	v_gene	abundance	j_gene	CDR3nt	CDR3aa
.	TRBV30	.	TRBJ2-5	TGTGCCTGGAGTGCCGGGGAGACCCAATACTTC	CAWSAGETQYF
.	TRBV7-9	.	TRBJ2-1	TGTGCCAGCAGCTCTCTTCAGGGAACCTACAATGAGCAGTTCTTC	CASSSLQGTYNEQFF
.	TRBV29-1	few	TRBJ1-2	TGCAGCGTTTCGGGCAGCCATAGCTACACCTTC	CSVSGSHSYTF
TRBD1	TRBV28	.	TRBJ2-3	TGTGCCAGCAGTTGGGGACAGGGAGGCACAGATACGCAGTATTTT	CASSWGQGGTDTQYF
TRBD2	TRBV7-8	.	TRBJ2-5	TGTGCCAGCAGCTATGGGACTAGCGGCCTCCAAGAGACCCAGTACTTC	CASSYGTSGLQETQYF
.	TRBV9	.	TRBJ2-3	TGTGCCAGCAGCGTAGTGCACACAGATACGCAGTATTTT	CASSVVHTDTQYF
.	TRBV7-8	once	TRBJ1-1	TGTGCCAGCAGCTGGACCGGGGGAGGGAACACTGAAGCTTTCTTT	CASSWTGGGNTEAFF
.	TRBV5-4	.	TRBJ2-1	TGTGCCAGCAGCGGGCGTGGCTCCTACAATGAGCAGTTCTTC	CASSGRGSYNEQFF
.	TRBV2	.	TRBJ1-5	TGTGCCAGCAGTTATCCGGGACGGGATTATCAGCCCCAGCATTTT	CASSYPGRDYQPQHF
.	TRBV7-2	once	TRBJ1-2	TGTGCCAGCAGCCCCCTACTATACGGCTACACCTTC	CASSPLLYGYTF
.	TRBV10-3	.	TRBJ2-7	TGTGCCATCAGTGAGTATTCGGGACAAAACTACGAGCAGTACTTC	CAISEYSGQNYEQYF
TRBD2	TRBV5-1	.	TRBJ2-1	TGCGCCAGCAGCCCCACGACTAGCGGGCCTAACTACAATGAGCAGTTCTTC	CASSPTTSGPNYNEQFF
.	TRBV12-5	.	TRBJ2-3	TGTGCTAGTGGTTTGGCAGAGGATACGCAGTATTTT	CASGLAEDTQYF
.	TRBV6-1	.	TRBJ2-7	TGTGCCACCCAGGACTACGAGCAGTACTTC	CATQDYEQYF
.	TRBV6-1	few	TRBJ1-5	TGTGCCAGCAGTGAAGGGTTTTGGGCAGGGGGCAATCAGCCCCAGCATTTT	CASSEGFWAGGNQPQHF
.	TRBV5-4	.	TRBJ2-1	TGTGCCAGCAGCTCTCAGACAGGCGTCCCCTACAATGAGCAGTTCTTC	CASSSQTGVPYNEQFF
.	TRBV7-3	once	TRBJ2-7	TGTGCCAGCAGCTTAGAGGGGCAGGACGAGCAGTACTTC	CASSLEGQDEQYF
.	TRBV18	.	TRBJ2-5	TGTGCCAGCTCGCCGCGGGCCGCGCGGAGCCAAGAGACCCAGTACTTC	CASSPRAARSQETQYF
TRBD1	TRBV28	few	TRBJ1-2	TGTGCCAGCAGTTCGCCGACAGGGTTGGGGAACTATGGCTACACCTTC	CASSSPTGLGNYGYTF
TRBD2	TRBV28	.	TRBJ2-2	TGTGCCAGCAGGACTAGCGGGAGAGAAACCGGGGAGCTGTTTTTT	CASRTSGRETGELFF
.	TRBV5-1	.	TRBJ2-5	TGCGCCAGCAGCTTGCGGGGGTCCCTCCAAGAGACCCAGTACTTC	CASSLRGSLQETQYF
TRBD1	TRBV18	.	TRBJ1-4	TGTGCCAGCTCACCAAGGCTTGGACAGGGGGCAGGTCGAACTAATGAAAAACTGTTTTTT	CASSPRLGQGAGRTNEKLFF
.	TRBV27	.	TRBJ2-7	TGTGCCAGCAGTCCCCTACGGGAGTCCCGCGAGCAGTACTTC	CASSPLRESREQYF
.	TRBV25-1	.	TRBJ1-1	TGTGCCAGCAGTGGTGTTATTCAGGGGAGCGCTGAAGCTTTCTTT	CASSGVIQGSAEAFF
.	TRBV19	.	TRBJ2-7	TGTGCCAGTAGCCGGGGTTTGGACTACGAGCAGTACTTC	CASSRGLDYEQYF
TRBD2	TRBV5-1	many	TRBJ2-5	TGCGCCAGCAGAAGCGGGAAGCTGCAAGAGACCCAGTACTTC	CASRSGKLQETQYF
TRBD2	TRBV7-2	.	TRBJ2-5	TGTGCCAGCAGCCCCAGCCTAGCGGGAGCTGTGGAGACCCAGTACTTC	CASSPSLAGAVETQYF
TRBD1	TRBV5-1	few	TRBJ1-2	TGCGCCAGCAGCGCCGTGACAGGGAACCTGAACTATGGCTACACCTTC	CASSAVTGNLNYGYTF
.	TRBV5-1	.	TRBJ2-2	TGCGCCAGCAGCTTGGTACCGGGCGGGGAGCTGTTTTTT	CASSLVPGGELFF
TRBD2	TRBV9	few	TRBJ2-7	TGTGCCAGCAGCGTAACAGCGGGAGGGCCTTACGAGCAGTACTTC	CASSVTAGGPYEQYF
TRBD1	TRBV28	few	TRBJ1-2	TGTGCCAGCAGTTCGGGACAGTACTATGGCTACACCTTC	CASSSGQYYGYTF
.	TRBV5-1	.	TRBJ1-3	TGCGCCAGCAGGTCTGGGAAGGAGTCCTTCGGAAACACCATATATTTT	CASRSGKESFGNTIYF
.	TRBV18	.	TRBJ2-3	TGTGCCAGCTCACCGACGAGCGGTGGTGATACGCAGTATTTT	CASSPTSGGDTQYF
.	TRBV29-1	.	TRBJ1-1	TGCAGCGTTGAGCTTCAGTTGAACACTGAAGCTTTCTTT	CSVELQLNTEAFF
.	TRBV25-1	once	TRBJ1-1	TGTGCCAGCAGATCCGGGAACACTGAAGCTTTCTTT	CASRSGNTEAFF